This TCR beta chain was captured by sequencing in a study of CD8+ T cells in alopecia areata. Extraction of RNA preceded its reverse transcription into cDNA, which served as the sequencing template. Sequenced by immunoSEQ multiplex PCR; TCRdb stores in-frame clones only, minus some. The sample contains 150,000 or so clones, 45% to 60% of which appear only once. The CDR3 loop spans 14 amino acids. Germline-derived CDR1 and CDR2 are SGHRS and YFSETQ. V lost 8 bases and J 2 bases, leaving 11 bases between the germline ends. On this clone itself: Its cognate antigen is unknown.

Sample treatment: oral pan-JAK inhibitor, 5-10 mg twice daily. General study points: Higher clonality was seen in lesional scalp than in normal scalp, especially in alopecia totalis/universalis.

V is TRBV5-1 and J is TRBJ2-6, with D maybe TRBD2 (6 bases). The sequences come from CD8+ T cells sorted from blood, collected at week 4, from a patient treated with tofacitinib. The receptor comes from a human donor with alopecia areata. In DNA form, the CDR3 reads TGCGCCAGACCCCCGGGGGCTGGGGCCAACGTCCTGACTTTC. This gives the protein CARPPGAGANVLTF.